Listed below are T cell receptor beta chains from one sample, sequenced in a study of T cell responses to AZD1222 COVID-19 vaccine. Measured with immunoSEQ multiplex PCR; TCRdb has only the in-frame clones, and not every one. This sample has around 69,000 clones, with 80% to 85% found just once. The sequencing used peripheral blood, collected on day 0 of AZD1222 vaccination. These receptors were collected from an adult in good health. The CDR3 runs from the conserved cysteine through the conserved F or W. The order of the fields is V gene, J gene, CDR3 protein.

TRBV7-2,TRBJ1-5,CASSLVAGQFNSNQPQHF
TRBV4-2,TRBJ1-2,CASSQDQGVGYGYTF
TRBV2,TRBJ1-6,CASSGTGGSNSPLHF
TRBV4-1,TRBJ2-7,CASSQGGRGAYEQYF
TRBV19,TRBJ1-6,CASSIGGVSPLHF
TRBV4-2,TRBJ2-2,CASSPAEANTGELFF
TRBV12-5,TRBJ2-7,CASGPRDGSYEQYF
TRBV5-6,TRBJ2-7,CASSLGLALYEQYF
TRBV30,TRBJ2-5,CAWSGGETQYF
TRBV5-1,TRBJ1-6,CASSLAGTGGDSPLHF
TRBV2,TRBJ2-5,CASMGGLAVDETQYF
TRBV9,TRBJ2-7,CASSVSSGGYEQYF
TRBV18,TRBJ1-5,CASSPGRTSNQPQHF
TRBV18,TRBJ2-7,CASSPSAGPLKNEQYF
TRBV11-2,TRBJ2-7,CASSLSEQYF
TRBV28,TRBJ2-3,CASSPVGTDTQYF
TRBV5-1,TRBJ1-2,CASRRENYGYTF
TRBV6-5,TRBJ1-5,CASSRMPDDTQPQHF
TRBV6-5,TRBJ2-2,CASSYKTPNTGELFF
TRBV30,TRBJ1-6,CAWSVPRGYGSPLHF
TRBV6-6,TRBJ2-5,CASSYSGTGGGETQYF
TRBV11-2,TRBJ2-7,CASSLGLDVGPYEQYF
TRBV10-1,TRBJ1-2,CASSEYSSYGYTF
TRBV19,TRBJ1-2,CASTRSSNYGYTF
TRBV6-5,TRBJ1-2,CAASGVGGYTF
TRBV6-5,TRBJ1-3,CASSYTNSRGNTIYF
TRBV18,TRBJ1-2,CASSPTGGHGYTF
TRBV7-2,TRBJ1-4,CASSLRGVGANEKLFF
TRBV9,TRBJ1-3,CASSFDRGDTIYF
TRBV7-9,TRBJ2-5,CASSLAAQETQYF
TRBV5-1,TRBJ2-7,CASSFGGEYEQYF
TRBV27,TRBJ2-1,CASSLIGLSYEQFF
TRBV7-9,TRBJ1-1,CASSPYEASRTEAFF
TRBV7-2,TRBJ2-3,CASSLESGPPADTQYF
TRBV12-5,TRBJ1-1,CASGLDTGTEAFF
TRBV18,TRBJ2-7,CASSPPGLNEQYF
TRBV29-1,TRBJ2-5,CSAPGTDYGETQYF
TRBV6-5,TRBJ1-3,CASNPTGGAGNTIYF
TRBV3-1/TRBV3-2,TRBJ2-7,CASSRGHSGSYEQYF
TRBV28,TRBJ2-3,CASSPYRGVEDTQYF
TRBV7-2,TRBJ2-3,CASSLVGGGIMQYF
TRBV24-1,TRBJ2-2,CATSDQGGSESPIDTGELFF
TRBV24-1,TRBJ2-3,CATSDSDRRTDTQYF
TRBV6-5,TRBJ1-4,CASSPYRGKDEKLFF
TRBV6-5,TRBJ1-5,CASSRQQGYQPQHF
TRBV5-6,TRBJ2-7,CASSFWDRGTLGEQYF
TRBV4-2,TRBJ2-6,CASSTTSGVSGANVLTF